This entry lists 21 T cell receptor beta chains sequenced from one sample in a study of response to subunit inactivated influenza vaccine. TCRdb reprocessed the RT-PCR reads via MiXCR and lists one record per CDR3 protein. The sample records hundreds of thousands of distinct CDR3 sequences, approximately 14% being singletons. The sequencing used PBMCs from blood, collected about 14 days before vaccination. The receptors here all came from a man over 45 who received an inactivated influenza vaccine.

This clonotype was observed many times. The chain links TRBV7-9 to TRBJ2-3, with 9 bases lining up with TRBD2. CDR1 is SEHNR and CDR2 is FQNEAQ in the germline V gene (reference sequence). Unmatched junction bases numbered 4, after V lost 5 bases and J lost 4 bases. The CDR3 extends over 14 amino acids. CDR3 sequence (DNA): TGTGCCAGCAGCCTACTAGCGGGCGCAGATACGCAGTATTTT. Protein sequence: CASSLLAGADTQYF.

This clonotype was detected only a few times. This chain connects TRBV15 to TRBJ2-5; 8 bases map to TRBD2. From germline, CDR1 is LNHNV and CDR2 YYDKDF (reference sequence). This CDR3 has 15 amino acids. The ends lost 1 base at V and 2 bases at J; junction bases unmatched: 3. CDR3 residues: CATSRGVAGQETQYF. The DNA of the CDR3 is TGTGCCACCAGCAGAGGGGTAGCGGGACAAGAGACCCAGTACTTC.

The genes are TRBV7-2 and TRBJ1-3; D gene ambiguous. CDR1 SGHTA and CDR2 FQGNSA come from the germline V gene. Trimming left V 6 bases short and J 1 base short, with 7 bases between. This CDR3 contains 13 residues. CDR3 nucleotides: TGTGCCAGCAGTCATCAATCTGGAAACACCATATATTTT. This sequence encodes CASSHQSGNTIYF.

The chain uses TRBV10-3 and TRBJ2-1; 8 bases agree with TRBD2. The junction had 4 bases not matched to a gene; V was cut back by 5 bases and J by 4 bases. Germline CDR1 reads ENHRY; CDR2 reads SYGVKD. The CDR3 consists of 14 residues. The CDR3, as DNA: TGTGCCATCAGTCCCCGGGAGGGGTACAATGAGCAGTTCTTC. Its protein product is CAISPREGYNEQFF.

Concerning this clonotype itself: With a much larger clone just one base away, this may be a read error. The CDR3 region has the DNA TGCAGCGTTGGAGGAGTCAGCTCCTACAATGAGCAGTTCTTC. This codes for CSVGGVSSYNEQFF. The V gene is TRBV29-1, the J gene TRBJ2-1; D is unresolved. Germline lookup yields CDR1 SQVTM and CDR2 ANQGSEA. The CDR3 has 14 residues. V lost 4 bases, J lost 0 bases, and 10 bases lay in between.

V gene TRBV10-3 combines with J gene TRBJ2-1; the D gene is possibly TRBD2 (5 bases). CDR1 and CDR2 (germline): ENHRY, SYGVKD. V lost 3 bases and J lost 7, with 7 bases in between. CDR3 size: 12 residues. This CDR3 reads CAISETRNEQFF. Written as DNA, the CDR3 is TGTGCCATCAGTGAAACTAGGAATGAGCAGTTCTTC.

Many counts were recorded for this clonotype. The chain joins TRBV5-1 to TRBJ2-5; TRBD1 is a possible D gene (5 bases). Trimming pared 4 bases from V and 5 bases from J, leaving 21 bases between. The CDR3 sequence is 16 residues long. Germline CDR1 and CDR2: SGHRS and YFSETQ. Written as DNA, the CDR3 is TGCGCCAGCAGCGCCTATCAAGGGGCAATGGGGGAGACCCAGTACTTC. Its translation: CASSAYQGAMGETQYF.

This clonotype was observed a few times. The chain joins TRBV12-3 or TRBV12-4 to TRBJ1-2; D may be TRBD1 (5 bases). The germline V and J ends were trimmed by 3 bases and 5 bases, with 13 bases remaining between them. This CDR3 has 14 residues. DNA for the CDR3: TGTGCCAGCAGTTTTGGAGTAGGGGTGTATGGCTACACCTTC. The encoded protein is CASSFGVGVYGYTF.

The CDR3 is CASSVTSVNVDTQYF. CDR3 DNA sequence: TGCGCCAGCAGCGTGACTAGCGTGAATGTCGATACGCAGTATTTT. The chain recombines TRBV5-1 with TRBJ2-3, with 8 bases aligning to TRBD2. The CDR3 length is 15 residues. Germline V lookup: CDR1 SGHRS, CDR2 YFSETQ. V lost 4 bases and J lost 6; bases outside the gene matches: 10.

In this sample, this clonotype turned up a few times. The gene calls are TRBV5-1 and TRBJ2-7, with 9 bases identical to TRBD2. Losses at the gene ends were 4 bases for V and 3 bases for J; bases not matched to a gene: 2. The CDR3 is 13 amino acids. From germline, CDR1 is SGHRS and CDR2 YFSETQ. CDR3 amino acids: CASSVTSGYEQYF. The CDR3 DNA is TGCGCCAGCAGCGTGACTAGCGGCTACGAGCAGTACTTC.

This sequence joins TRBV20-1 and TRBJ2-5, with 11 positions matching TRBD2. J was trimmed by 5 bases and V by 1 base; bases with no gene match: 3. The CDR3 has 14 amino acids. Germline CDR1 is DFQATT and CDR2 is SNEGSKA (reference sequence). Here the CDR3 reads CSARGTSGFETQYF. In nucleotides, the CDR3 is TGCAGTGCTAGAGGGACTAGCGGGTTTGAGACCCAGTACTTC.

The CDR3 DNA reads TGCAGCGTTGGACAGACTCCTAACTATGGCTACACCTTC. Its translation: CSVGQTPNYGYTF. This sequence joins TRBV29-1 and TRBJ1-2, with a tentative D call TRBD1 (5 bases). CDR3 length: 13 residues. Germline V gene data show CDR1 as SQVTM and CDR2 as ANQGSEA. Trimming stripped 4 bases from V and 0 bases from J, with 9 bases between.

V gene TRBV5-1 combines with J gene TRBJ2-3; the D gene could be TRBD1 or TRBD2 (5 bases each). The germline V gene has CDR1 SGHRS and CDR2 YFSETQ. This CDR3 region has 14 residues. The germline V and J ends were trimmed by 4 bases and 6 bases, with 15 bases remaining between them. The CDR3 is CASSPGTSVDTQYF. For the CDR3, the DNA is TGCGCCAGCAGCCCCGGGACGTCTGTGGATACGCAGTATTTT. Using reference TRBV5-1 and TRBJ2-3 for the parts outside the CDR3, the full variable domain is KAGVTQTPRYLIKTRGQQVTLSCSPISGHRSVSWYQQTPGQGLQFLFEYFSETQRNKGNFPGRFSGRQFSNSRSEMNVSTLELGDSALYLCASSPGTSVDTQYFGPGTRLTVL.

The chain employs TRBV11-1 and TRBJ1-5; TRBD1 agrees at 7 bases. The CDR3 extends over 17 amino acids. Germline trimming cut 0 bases from V and 11 bases from J; bases unmatched to any gene: 16. Germline V lookup: CDR1 SGHAT, CDR2 FQDESV (reference sequence). The CDR3: CASSLARSRDSESSQHF. As DNA, the CDR3 is TGTGCCAGCAGCTTAGCCCGCTCCCGGGACAGTGAGTCGTCCCAGCATTTT. The whole variable domain, remainder taken from reference TRBV11-1 and TRBJ1-5, is EAEVAQSPRYKITEKSQAVAFWCDPISGHATLYWYRQILGQGPELLVQFQDESVVDDSQLPKDRFSAERLKGVDSTLKIQPAELGDSAMYLCASSLARSRDSESSQHFGDGTRLSIL.

The chain uses TRBV7-9 and TRBJ1-3; 9 nucleotides match TRBD1. Per the germline V gene, CDR1 is SEHNR and CDR2 is FQNEAQ (reference sequence). The length of the CDR3 is 16 residues. J gave up 3 bases and V 3 bases, and 6 bases lay outside the gene matches. The CDR3 nucleotides read TGTGCCAGCAGCTTTTGGATGGGACAGGGTGGAAACACCATATATTTT. Residues: CASSFWMGQGGNTIYF.

This chain uses TRBV7-9 with TRBJ1-1; D may be TRBD1 (5 bases). V dropped 1 base and J dropped 13 bases, with 16 bases sitting between them. Germline values: CDR1 SEHNR, CDR2 FQNEAQ (reference sequence). This CDR3 comprises 13 residues. Written as DNA, the CDR3 is TGTGCCAGCAGCTTAGGTTACAGGACGGGAGATTTCTTT. This encodes CASSLGYRTGDFF.

There are a few counts of this clonotype. This rearrangement joins TRBV6-1 to TRBJ2-1; TRBD2 matches at 7 bases. Germline V gene lookup returns CDR1 MNHNS and CDR2 SASEGT. The CDR3 contains 15 residues. Trimming took 10 bases from V and 2 from J; bases not matched to a gene: 11. CDR3 protein: CATNKLGGAYNEQFF. CDR3 sequence (DNA): TGTGCCACCAATAAATTGGGGGGGGCCTACAATGAGCAGTTCTTC.

This clonotype appeared many times. The V gene is TRBV12-3 or TRBV12-4, the J gene TRBJ2-7, with D unresolved. V was shortened by 1 base and J by 6 bases, with 10 bases between the two germline ends. CDR3 size: 13 residues. CDR3 protein: CASSLGRRVEQYF. The CDR3, as DNA: TGTGCCAGCAGTTTAGGGAGAAGGGTCGAGCAGTACTTC.

The sample holds a few counts of this clonotype. The chain is built from TRBV10-3 and TRBJ2-5, with 7 nucleotides matching TRBD2. The CDR3 is 12 amino acids. Germline lookup yields CDR1 ENHRY and CDR2 SYGVKD. The V segment lost 8 bases and the J segment 3 bases; nucleotides outside the gene matches: 3. Written as DNA, the CDR3 is TGTGCCATCCGAGGACTAGAAGAGACCCAGTACTTC. Its translation is CAIRGLEETQYF.

This clonotype showed up just a few times. V gene TRBV5-1 combines with J gene TRBJ2-5; maybe TRBD2 (5 bases). The CDR3 has 14 residues. The V end was cut by 3 bases, the J end by 1 base, with 10 bases between. Germline V lookup: CDR1 SGHRS, CDR2 YFSETQ. CDR3 nucleotide sequence: TGCGCCAGCAGCTCCGGGGTTCTCCAAGAGACCCAGTACTTC. Protein sequence: CASSSGVLQETQYF. The complete variable domain, with remaining parts taken from reference TRBV5-1 and TRBJ2-5, reads KAGVTQTPRYLIKTRGQQVTLSCSPISGHRSVSWYQQTPGQGLQFLFEYFSETQRNKGNFPGRFSGRQFSNSRSEMNVSTLELGDSALYLCASSSGVLQETQYFGPGTRLLVL.

The CDR3 DNA sequence: TGCAGTGTCCCGGGACTAGCGGGAGGCCGTGCGTCCACCGGGGAGCTGTTTTTT. This encodes CSVPGLAGGRASTGELFF. This chain uses TRBV20-1 with TRBJ2-2; 15 nucleotides align to TRBD2. CDR3 size: 18 residues. The germline CDR1 and CDR2 sequences are DFQATT and SNEGSKA (reference sequence). The V and J ends lost 7 bases and 4 bases, in that order; junction bases with no gene match: 13.